This T cell receptor (beta chain) was documented in a study of T cell responses to AZD1222 COVID-19 vaccine. Regarding the study as a whole: Reportedly, close to half of spike-specific TCRs are directed against unmutated variant regions. Breadth and depth of Spike-specific TCRs rose after two AZD1222 doses.

A remark on this clone: Antigen: not known.

The table came from immunoSEQ multiplex PCR; TCRdb's copy has only in-frame clones and leaves some out. The sample holds around 130,000 clones, 88% seen once. Trimming stripped 5 bases from V and 5 bases from J, with 12 bases between. The V gene's germline CDR1 is SGHAT and CDR2 FQNNGV. The length of the CDR3 is 14 residues. This material consisted of peripheral blood, taken 28 days after the second AZD1222 dose. This clonotype was obtained from an adult who received the AZD1222 COVID-19 vaccine. V usage is TRBV11-2 and J usage is TRBJ2-2; no clear D. The CDR3 reads CASSLIENTGELFF. Here the CDR3 DNA reads TGTGCCAGCAGCCTCATAGAGAATACCGGGGAGCTGTTTTTT.